This is a list of T cell receptor beta chains from one sample in a study of shared clonotypes between healthy human individuals. Method: immunoSEQ multiplex PCR; TCRdb's copy keeps in-frame clones and lacks some. Of millions of clones listed, more than 85% are singletons. Sequenced sample: naive CD4+ T cells from PBMCs. The receptors come from a man between 18 and 29 years old in good health. Some clones in this sample may be carry-over from other donors' samples. Both conserved end residues are part of each CDR3. Each record gives: clone size, V gene, D gene, J gene, CDR3 protein, CDR3 DNA. The D gene is left open where the match is weak. Expanded clones get a size class; other rows say once, few or many, or leave the size out.

>once|TRBV7-8|TRBD1|TRBJ2-1
CASSARTGPYNEQFF
TGTGCCAGCAGCGCCCGGACAGGCCCTTACAATGAGCAGTTCTTC
>-|TRBV19|-|TRBJ1-2
CASSRQETGIGYTF
TGTGCCAGTTCCCGTCAAGAAACAGGGATCGGCTACACCTTC
>-|TRBV18|TRBD1|TRBJ1-4
CASSTGVGEKLFF
TGTGCCAGCTCAACAGGGGTTGGGGAAAAACTGTTTTTT
>-|TRBV7-8|-|TRBJ2-7
CASSPRGRDEQYF
TGTGCCAGCAGCCCCAGGGGCAGGGACGAGCAGTACTTC
>-|TRBV27|-|TRBJ2-7
CASSSFVTGTYEQYF
TGTGCCAGCAGTTCCTTCGTAACAGGGACCTACGAGCAGTACTTC
>-|TRBV5-1|TRBD2|TRBJ2-5
CASSLGSSGRRETQYF
TGCGCCAGCAGCTTGGGAAGTAGCGGGAGACGAGAGACCCAGTACTTC
>-|TRBV19|-|TRBJ1-1
CASKPGNTEAFF
TGTGCCAGTAAGCCCGGGAACACTGAAGCTTTCTTT
>-|TRBV11-1|-|TRBJ2-5
CASSLGGGKQETQYF
TGTGCCAGCAGCTTAGGTGGGGGCAAACAAGAGACCCAGTACTTC
>-|TRBV29-1|TRBD2|TRBJ2-7
CSVAGLAGNSYEQYF
TGCAGCGTTGCGGGGCTAGCGGGTAACTCCTACGAGCAGTACTTC
>once|TRBV5-1|-|TRBJ1-1
CASSYSITANTEAFF
TGCGCCAGCAGCTATTCTATTACAGCGAACACTGAAGCTTTCTTT
>once|TRBV6-1|-|TRBJ1-1
CASSVGGTVNTEAFF
TGTGCCAGCAGCGTCGGAGGTACAGTGAACACTGAAGCTTTCTTT
>-|TRBV7-2|-|TRBJ2-1
CASTRPGPRGAEQFF
TGTGCCAGCACCCGTCCCGGGCCCCGCGGGGCAGAGCAGTTCTTC
>-|TRBV19|TRBD2|TRBJ2-1
CASSIPGLAVQFF
TGTGCCAGTAGTATACCCGGACTAGCTGTGCAGTTCTTC
>-|TRBV10-3|TRBD2|TRBJ2-5
CAISESGGRRETQYF
TGTGCCATCAGTGAGTCTGGCGGGAGAAGGGAGACCCAGTACTTC
>-|TRBV27|-|TRBJ1-2
CASSLSRVYGYTF
TGTGCCAGCAGTTTATCAAGGGTCTATGGCTACACCTTC
>once|TRBV28|-|TRBJ2-2
CASSLSRRGTGELFF
TGTGCCAGCAGTCTCTCGCGAAGGGGGACCGGGGAGCTGTTTTTT
>-|TRBV7-3|-|TRBJ2-3
CASSLGRGGTDTQYF
TGTGCCAGCAGCTTAGGAAGAGGAGGCACAGATACGCAGTATTTT
>-|TRBV20-1|-|TRBJ2-1
CSAREYNEQFF
TGCAGTGCGCGGGAATACAATGAGCAGTTCTTC
>-|TRBV7-2|-|TRBJ2-2
CASSLYSEGELFF
TGTGCCAGCAGCTTATATTCCGAGGGGGAGCTGTTTTTT
>-|TRBV5-1|-|TRBJ2-7
CASSTGDVPYEQYF
TGCGCCAGCAGCACCGGGGACGTCCCCTACGAGCAGTACTTC
>-|TRBV30|TRBD2|TRBJ2-3
CAWSKPGGRVLDTQYF
TGTGCCTGGAGTAAACCCGGCGGGAGAGTCTTAGATACGCAGTATTTT
>-|TRBV5-1|-|TRBJ2-7
CASSSQTGYEQYF
TGCGCCAGCAGCTCCCAGACAGGCTACGAGCAGTACTTC
>-|TRBV9|TRBD2|TRBJ2-7
CASSVTSGSYEQYF
TGTGCCAGCAGCGTTACTAGCGGGTCCTACGAGCAGTACTTC
>once|TRBV5-1|TRBD1|TRBJ1-2
CASSAPGQGSQEAGYTF
TGCGCCAGCAGCGCCCCGGGACAGGGTTCTCAAGAAGCTGGCTACACCTTC
>-|TRBV7-8|TRBD2|TRBJ2-5
CASIPLGGGQETQYF
TGTGCCAGCATCCCCTTGGGGGGGGGACAAGAGACCCAGTACTTC
>-|TRBV4-1|TRBD2|TRBJ2-1
CASGILAEYTNEQFF
TGCGCCAGCGGAATACTAGCGGAATACACGAATGAGCAGTTCTTC
>-|TRBV5-4|-|TRBJ1-1
CASSLFLGIMDDTEAFF
TGTGCCAGCAGCCTGTTTTTAGGAATAATGGACGACACTGAAGCTTTCTTT
>-|TRBV4-2|-|TRBJ2-1
CASTRAETYNEQFF
TGTGCCAGCACCCGGGCCGAGACCTACAATGAGCAGTTCTTC
>-|TRBV11-2|TRBD2|TRBJ2-1
CASSLDRASGYNEQFF
TGTGCCAGCAGCTTAGATCGGGCTAGCGGGTACAATGAGCAGTTCTTC
>-|TRBV6-1|-|TRBJ2-7
CASSAGGSHYEQYF
TGTGCCAGCAGTGCAGGTGGTTCCCACTACGAGCAGTACTTC
>-|TRBV7-9|TRBD1|TRBJ1-2
CASSFPGGGYGYTF
TGTGCCAGCAGCTTCCCAGGGGGCGGCTATGGCTACACCTTC
>-|TRBV27|-|TRBJ2-6
CASSFSGVTSGANVLTF
TGTGCCAGCAGTTTCTCCGGGGTGACCTCTGGGGCCAACGTCCTGACTTTC
>-|TRBV2|TRBD1|TRBJ1-3
CASSKGGYGNTIYF
TGTGCCAGCAGCAAAGGGGGCTATGGAAACACCATATATTTT
>once|TRBV27|TRBD2|TRBJ2-7
CASSPSGLAGSYEQYF
TGTGCCAGCAGTCCCTCAGGACTAGCGGGGTCCTACGAGCAGTACTTC
>-|TRBV30|TRBD1|TRBJ1-2
CAWSTRQGDSYTF
TGTGCCTGGAGTACCCGACAGGGGGATAGCTACACCTTC
>-|TRBV27|-|TRBJ2-4
CASRGLGVAKNIQYF
TGTGCCAGTCGGGGGCTGGGGGTAGCCAAAAACATTCAGTACTTC
>-|TRBV10-1|TRBD2|TRBJ2-2
CASSPGLAGPGRIGELFF
TGCGCCAGCAGCCCCGGTCTAGCGGGACCGGGGAGGATCGGGGAGCTGTTTTTT
>-|TRBV7-2|-|TRBJ1-1
CASSLADSNTEAFF
TGTGCCAGCAGCTTAGCAGACTCGAACACTGAAGCTTTCTTT
>-|TRBV18|-|TRBJ1-1
CASSQGGSTEAFF
TGTGCCAGCTCACAAGGGGGTTCCACTGAAGCTTTCTTT
>-|TRBV9|-|TRBJ1-5
CASSPRGGRVPGSNQPQHF
TGTGCCAGCAGCCCGCGGGGGGGCCGAGTCCCTGGAAGCAATCAGCCCCAGCATTTT
>-|TRBV19|-|TRBJ2-5
CASSMGTTQETQYF
TGTGCCAGTAGTATGGGGACGACCCAAGAGACCCAGTACTTC
>-|TRBV19|-|TRBJ2-3
CASSIRVGTDTQYF
TGTGCCAGTAGTATTCGAGTTGGCACAGATACGCAGTATTTT
>-|TRBV6-1|-|TRBJ1-3
CASSEAWTLGNTIYF
TGTGCCAGCAGTGAGGCGTGGACGTTGGGAAACACCATATATTTT
>once|TRBV27|-|TRBJ2-2
CASSLLGRSTGELFF
TGTGCCAGCAGTTTACTAGGGAGGAGCACCGGGGAGCTGTTTTTT
>-|TRBV6-1|-|TRBJ2-1
CASSVGHPGDEQFF
TGTGCCAGCAGTGTGGGACACCCGGGCGATGAGCAGTTCTTC
>-|TRBV9|-|TRBJ2-2
CASSPRGGRSHGELFF
TGTGCCAGCAGCCCCCGTGGGGGGCGCAGTCACGGGGAGCTGTTTTTT
>-|TRBV4-3|TRBD2|TRBJ2-1
CASSQGLAGSDEQFF
TGCGCCAGCAGCCAGGGACTAGCGGGATCCGATGAGCAGTTCTTC